This passage covers 5 T cell receptor beta chains from one sample sequenced in a study of human T cells and chemical hapten exposure. TCRdb reanalysed the RACE reads using MiXCR and keeps one entry per CDR3 protein. This table holds roughly 43,000 distinct CDR3 sequences, 3% to 4.5% found once. This sample's time point: healthy volunteer bleed at 6 weeks. The starting material, unfractionated whole blood, was used for total RNA extraction. Sequencing input: whole blood. The receptors were sampled from a human donor in good health. Some clones in this sample may be carry-over from other donors' samples.

The table lists this clonotype with many counts. The gene calls are TRBV6-5 and TRBJ2-2; TRBD2 aligns across 13 bases. This CDR3 spans 18 amino acids. The germline V gene encodes CDR1 MNHEY and CDR2 SVGAGI. The V and J ends lost 6 bases and 0 bases, in that order; junction bases with no gene match: 7. The CDR3 is CASRGTSGVRTNTGELFF. In nucleotides, the CDR3 is TGTGCCAGCAGGGGGACTAGCGGGGTGCGGACGAACACCGGGGAGCTGTTTTTT.

This clonotype has at least ten counts. This chain links TRBV29-1 with TRBJ2-4; 7 bases are a match to TRBD1. There are 17 residues in the CDR3. Germline values: CDR1 SQVTM, CDR2 ANQGSEA. V was pared by 7 bases and J by 0 bases, with 15 bases of the junction left unmatched. CDR3 sequence (DNA): TGCAGCGGGGGGCCTTCACAGGGGCGGCTAGCCAAAAACATTCAGTACTTC. It yields the protein CSGGPSQGRLAKNIQYF. The complete variable domain, with remaining parts taken from reference TRBV29-1 and TRBJ2-4, reads SAVISQKPSRDICQRGTSLTIQCQVDSQVTMMFWYRQQPGQSLTLIATANQGSEATYESGFVIDKFPISRPNLTFSTLTVSNMSPEDSSIYLCSGGPSQGRLAKNIQYFGAGTRLSVL.

This clonotype was seen many times. The chain uses TRBV20-1 and TRBJ1-1; TRBD1 might be the D (5 bases). Germline CDR1 and CDR2: DFQATT and SNEGSKA (reference sequence). This CDR3 spans 16 amino acids. Trimming pared 5 bases from V and 0 bases from J, leaving 19 bases between. CDR3 sequence: CSAPSLRDGLNTEAFF. The CDR3 bases are TGCAGTGCTCCCTCCCTCCGGGACGGACTGAACACTGAAGCTTTCTTT.

This clonotype was seen many times. The CDR3: CASSPQVTRQGPSLSNQPQHF. The CDR3 DNA reads as TGTGCCAGCAGCCCACAGGTAACCCGACAGGGGCCATCTCTTAGCAATCAGCCCCAGCATTTT. The rearrangement joins TRBV6-5 to TRBJ1-5; 8 bases map to TRBD1. The J segment lost 0 bases and the V segment lost 6 bases, leaving 22 bases of the junction unmatched. The length of the CDR3 is 21 residues. Germline values: CDR1 MNHEY, CDR2 SVGAGI.

This clonotype was seen at least ten times. The chain uses TRBV10-2 and TRBJ1-1; no clear D gene. The CDR3 runs 18 residues. Germline CDR1 and CDR2: WSHSY and SAAADI. V lost 0 bases and J 0 bases, leaving 17 bases between the germline ends. CDR3 nucleotide sequence: TGCGCCAGCAGTGAGTCGACGTCAGCTGGGGTCGTGAACACTGAAGCTTTCTTT. It translates to CASSESTSAGVVNTEAFF.